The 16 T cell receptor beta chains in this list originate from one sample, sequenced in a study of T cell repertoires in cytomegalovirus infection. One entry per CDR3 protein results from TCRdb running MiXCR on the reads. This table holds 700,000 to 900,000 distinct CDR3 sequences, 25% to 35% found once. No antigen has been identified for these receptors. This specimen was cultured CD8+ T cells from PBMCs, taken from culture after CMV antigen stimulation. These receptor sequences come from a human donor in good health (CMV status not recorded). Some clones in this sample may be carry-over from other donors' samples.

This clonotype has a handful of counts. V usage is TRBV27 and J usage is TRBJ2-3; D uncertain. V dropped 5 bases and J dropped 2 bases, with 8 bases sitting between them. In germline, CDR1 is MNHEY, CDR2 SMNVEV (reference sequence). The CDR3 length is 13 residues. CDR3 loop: CASSRPNTDTQYF. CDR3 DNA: TGTGCCAGCAGTAGGCCAAACACAGATACGCAGTATTTT.

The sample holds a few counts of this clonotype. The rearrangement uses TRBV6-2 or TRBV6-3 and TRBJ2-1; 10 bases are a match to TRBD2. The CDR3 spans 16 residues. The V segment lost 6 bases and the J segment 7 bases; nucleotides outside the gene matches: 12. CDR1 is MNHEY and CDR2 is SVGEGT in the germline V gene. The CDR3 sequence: CASRDERGGLLNEQFF. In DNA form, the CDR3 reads TGTGCCAGCAGGGATGAGCGGGGGGGACTTTTGAATGAGCAGTTCTTC.

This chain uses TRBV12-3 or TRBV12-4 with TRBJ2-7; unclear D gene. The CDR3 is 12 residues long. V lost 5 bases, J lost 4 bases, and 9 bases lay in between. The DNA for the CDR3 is TGTGCCAGCAGTAACCCTCTATACGAGCAGTACTTC. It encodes CASSNPLYEQYF.

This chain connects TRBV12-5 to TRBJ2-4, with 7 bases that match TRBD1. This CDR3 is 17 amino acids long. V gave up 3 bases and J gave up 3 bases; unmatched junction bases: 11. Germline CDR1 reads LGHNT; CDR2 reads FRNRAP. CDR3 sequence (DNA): TGTGCTAGTGGTTTTACTAGGACAGGTGGGGTCAAAAACATTCAGTACTTC. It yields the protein CASGFTRTGGVKNIQYF.

The CDR3 reads CASSLVTGTYNEQFF. The CDR3 bases are TGTGCCAGCAGCTTGGTGACAGGGACCTACAATGAGCAGTTCTTC. The chain combines TRBV7-6 with TRBJ2-1, with TRBD1 identical over 7 bases. This CDR3 is 15 amino acids long. V was pared by 3 bases and J by 2 bases, with 4 bases of the junction left unmatched. CDR1 is SGHVS and CDR2 is FNYEAQ in the germline V gene.

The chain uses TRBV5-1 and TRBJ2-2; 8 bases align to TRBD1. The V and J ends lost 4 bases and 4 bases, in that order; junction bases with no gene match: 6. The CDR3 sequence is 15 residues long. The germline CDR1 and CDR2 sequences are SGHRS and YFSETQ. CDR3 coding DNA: TGCGCCAGCAGCGACAGGGGCCCCTTCACCGGGGAGCTGTTTTTT. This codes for CASSDRGPFTGELFF.

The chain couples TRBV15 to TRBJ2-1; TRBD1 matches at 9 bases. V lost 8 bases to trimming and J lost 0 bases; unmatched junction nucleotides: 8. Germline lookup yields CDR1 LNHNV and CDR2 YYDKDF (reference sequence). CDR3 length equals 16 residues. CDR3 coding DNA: TGTGCCACCTCCACAGGGGGCTCGAGCTCCTACAATGAGCAGTTCTTC. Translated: CATSTGGSSSYNEQFF. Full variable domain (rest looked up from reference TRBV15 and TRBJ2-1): DAMVIQNPRYQVTQFGKPVTLSCSQTLNHNVMYWYQQKSSQAPKLLFHYYDKDFNNEADTPDNFQSRRPNTSFCFLDIRSPGLGDTAMYLCATSTGGSSSYNEQFFGPGTRLTVL.

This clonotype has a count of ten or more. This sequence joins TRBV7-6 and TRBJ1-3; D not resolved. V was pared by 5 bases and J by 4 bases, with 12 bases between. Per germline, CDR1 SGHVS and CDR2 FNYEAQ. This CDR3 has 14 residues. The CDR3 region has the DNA TGTGCCAGCAGCGTTGTGGATACCGGAAACACCATATATTTT. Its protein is CASSVVDTGNTIYF.

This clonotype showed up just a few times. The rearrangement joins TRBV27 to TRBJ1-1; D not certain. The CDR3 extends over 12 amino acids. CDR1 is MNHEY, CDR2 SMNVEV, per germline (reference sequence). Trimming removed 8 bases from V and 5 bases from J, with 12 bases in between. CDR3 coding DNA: TGTGCCAGCGGGTCAGGCGGAACTGAAGCTTTCTTT. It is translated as CASGSGGTEAFF.

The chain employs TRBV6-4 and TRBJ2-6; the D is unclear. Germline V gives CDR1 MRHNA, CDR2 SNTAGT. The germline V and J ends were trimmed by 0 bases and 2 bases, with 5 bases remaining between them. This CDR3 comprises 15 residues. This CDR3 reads CASSDSGTGANVLTF. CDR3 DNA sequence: TGTGCCAGCAGTGACTCAGGGACTGGGGCCAACGTCCTGACTTTC.

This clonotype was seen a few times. The DNA of the CDR3 is TGTGCCAGCAGCTCAGAGTTCAATGAGCAGTTCTTC. Amino acid sequence: CASSSEFNEQFF. The chain couples TRBV5-5 to TRBJ2-1; no firm D call. The CDR3 is 12 amino acids. V lost 3 bases to trimming and J lost 6 bases, with 7 bases between them. Germline V CDR1 and CDR2: SGHKS, YYEKEE (reference sequence).

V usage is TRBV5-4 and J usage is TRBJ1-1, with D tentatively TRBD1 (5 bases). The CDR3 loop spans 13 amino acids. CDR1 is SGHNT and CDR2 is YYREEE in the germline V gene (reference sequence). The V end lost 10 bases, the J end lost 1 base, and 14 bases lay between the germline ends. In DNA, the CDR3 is TGTGCCGGGGGGGAAGTCTCGAACACTGAAGCTTTCTTT. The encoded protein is CAGGEVSNTEAFF. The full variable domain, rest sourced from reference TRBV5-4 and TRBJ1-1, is ETGVTQSPTHLIKTRGQQVTLRCSSQSGHNTVSWYQQALGQGPQFIFQYYREEENGRGNFPPRFSGLQFPNYSSELNVNALELDDSALYLCAGGEVSNTEAFFGQGTRLTVV.

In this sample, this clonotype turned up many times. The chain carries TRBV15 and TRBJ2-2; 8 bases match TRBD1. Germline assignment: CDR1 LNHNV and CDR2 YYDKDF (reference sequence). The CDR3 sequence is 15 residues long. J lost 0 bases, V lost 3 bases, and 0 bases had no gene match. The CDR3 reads CATSRDRANTGELFF. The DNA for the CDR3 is TGTGCCACCAGCAGGGACAGGGCGAACACCGGGGAGCTGTTTTTT.

The CDR3 nucleotides are TGCGCCAGCAGCCCCCAGGACAGGGGGCATGATGGCTACACCTTC. It translates to CASSPQDRGHDGYTF. The chain is built from TRBV4-1 and TRBJ1-2, with 11 positions matching TRBD1. J lost 6 bases, V lost 4 bases, and 7 bases had no gene match. CDR3 length: 15 amino acids. Germline assignment: CDR1 MGHRA and CDR2 YSYEKL.

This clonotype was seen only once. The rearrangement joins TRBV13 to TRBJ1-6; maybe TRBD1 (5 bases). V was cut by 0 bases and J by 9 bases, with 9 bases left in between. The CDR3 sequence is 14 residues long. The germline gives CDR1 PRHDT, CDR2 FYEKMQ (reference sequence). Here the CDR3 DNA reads TGTGCCAGCAGCTTAGGCTCAGGGAGTTCACCCCTCCACTTT. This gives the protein CASSLGSGSSPLHF.

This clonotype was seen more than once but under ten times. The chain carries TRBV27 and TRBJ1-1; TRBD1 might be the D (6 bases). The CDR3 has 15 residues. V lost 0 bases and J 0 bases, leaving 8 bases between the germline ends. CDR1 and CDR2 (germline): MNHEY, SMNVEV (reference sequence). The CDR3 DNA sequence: TGTGCCAGCAGTTTATCTTGGGGGCTGAACACTGAAGCTTTCTTT. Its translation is CASSLSWGLNTEAFF.